Sequencing of this T cell receptor (beta chain) was carried out in a study of monozygotic twins with inflammatory bowel disease. Amplification of TCRalpha and TCRbeta cDNA involved two nested PCRs that ran for roughly 16 and 10 cycles. Following a re-call of the 5' RACE reads, TCRdb has one entry per CDR3 protein and lacks DNA. With about 380,000 distinct CDR3 sequences in the sample, the ten largest clones hold around 2.6%. Germline V gene data show CDR1 as SGHTA and CDR2 as FQGNSA. This CDR3 comprises 14 residues. On this clonotype: Its target is not known.

Findings and limits, study-wide: No detectable difference in repertoire similarity separated concordant from discordant twins, possibly as a result of limited power.

Sequencing input: blood. This rearrangement joins TRBV7-2 to TRBJ2-7. The sequence came from a human donor with ulcerative colitis or Crohn's disease, or a healthy co-twin of an affected twin (not recorded which). The CDR3 loop is CASSLQVIGSEQYF.